These 3 T cell receptor beta chains were sequenced from one sample in a study of cytomegalovirus exposure and HLA in healthy donors. 60 Vbeta and 13 Jbeta primers were used in PCR. The method was immunoSEQ multiplex PCR; TCRdb's version includes in-frame clones alone and lacks a portion of them. This table holds fewer than 200,000 clones, roughly 80% found once. Sequenced sample: PBMCs. These receptors were taken from a female donor in good health and CMV-seronegative.

The chain employs TRBV9 and TRBJ2-2; D remains unclear. Germline V CDR1 and CDR2: SGDLS, YYNGEE. The V end was cut by 0 bases, the J end by 0 bases, with 9 bases between. CDR3 length: 16 amino acids. CDR3 in DNA: TGTGCCAGCAGCGTAGAGGTACTAACGAACACCGGGGAGCTGTTTTTT. Translated: CASSVEVLTNTGELFF.

This chain joins TRBV28 and TRBJ2-5; D is unresolved. Gene TRBJ2-7 matches the end of the DNA better, so the J call may be wrong. Germline-derived CDR1 and CDR2 are MDHEN and SYDVKM. The CDR3 length is 14 residues. The CDR3 loop is CASSSHAALYEQYF. The CDR3, as DNA: TGTGCCAGCAGTTCCCATGCCGCCCTCTACGAGCAGTACTTC.

The chain employs TRBV9 and TRBJ2-5, with 9 bases that match TRBD2. V lost 0 bases, J lost 5 bases, and 8 bases stayed unmatched. CDR3 size: 16 residues. The germline V gene encodes CDR1 SGDLS and CDR2 YYNGEE. CDR3 in DNA: TGTGCCAGCAGCGTAGGGCAGCGGGGGGTTGGGGAGACCCAGTACTTC. It specifies CASSVGQRGVGETQYF. The entire variable domain, with the rest obtained from reference TRBV9 and TRBJ2-5, is as follows: DSGVTQTPKHLITATGQRVTLRCSPRSGDLSVYWYQQSLDQGLQFLIQYYNGEERAKGNILERFSAQQFPDLHSELNLSSLELGDSALYFCASSVGQRGVGETQYFGPGTRLLVL.